The rows below give T cell receptor beta chains drawn from one sample of a study of OX40 agonist ivuxolimab in advanced cancers. The table came from immunoSEQ multiplex PCR; TCRdb's copy has only in-frame clones and leaves some out. In the table there are some 63,000 clones, 90% to 95% of which are singletons. The sample in question was CD4+ or CD8+ T cells sorted from blood, obtained in a trial of the OX40 agonist ivuxolimab. These receptors were obtained from an adult with an advanced solid tumor such as melanoma, head and neck, liver or kidney cancer. Each CDR3 is given with its conserved first and last residue. The order of the fields is clone size, D gene, V gene, J gene, CDR3 protein, CDR3 DNA. A D gene is named only where the DNA matches it firmly. Part of the rows lack a size; the others show once, few, many or a class for expanded clones.

size: -; D: -; V: TRBV27; J: TRBJ2-7; CDR3: CASGHGLLYEQYF; DNA: TGTGCCAGCGGTCACGGACTACTCTACGAGCAGTACTTC
size: -; D: TRBD1; V: TRBV4-1; J: TRBJ2-4; CDR3: CASSQDGGQGLAKNIQYF; DNA: TGCGCCAGCAGCCAAGATGGGGGACAGGGGTTAGCCAAAAACATTCAGTACTTC
size: -; D: -; V: TRBV9; J: TRBJ1-5; CDR3: CASSAAGDQPQHF; DNA: TGTGCCAGCAGCGCCGCGGGTGATCAGCCCCAGCATTTT
size: -; D: -; V: TRBV7-8; J: TRBJ2-7; CDR3: CASSILGGGSYEQYF; DNA: TGTGCCAGCAGCATCCTTGGTGGGGGGAGCTACGAGCAGTACTTC
size: -; D: -; V: TRBV9; J: TRBJ2-3; CDR3: CASSVAGTTDTQYF; DNA: TGTGCCAGCAGCGTAGCGGGGACCACAGATACGCAGTATTTT
size: -; D: TRBD2; V: TRBV9; J: TRBJ2-7; CDR3: CASSVSGGRAYEQYF; DNA: TGTGCCAGCAGCGTTTCAGGCGGGAGGGCCTACGAGCAGTACTTC
size: -; D: -; V: TRBV5-6; J: TRBJ2-7; CDR3: CASSLPLKTRGKYEQYF; DNA: TGTGCCAGCAGCTTGCCCCTTAAGACTAGAGGCAAGTACGAGCAGTACTTC
size: -; D: -; V: TRBV7-9; J: TRBJ2-7; CDR3: CASSSGRYEQYF; DNA: TGTGCCAGCAGCTCGGGACGGTACGAGCAGTACTTC
size: -; D: TRBD2; V: TRBV7-3; J: TRBJ2-2; CDR3: CASSFGTSGRPVSTGELFF; DNA: TGTGCCAGCAGCTTTGGGACTAGCGGGAGGCCTGTGAGCACCGGGGAGCTGTTTTTT
size: -; D: -; V: TRBV4-3; J: TRBJ1-2; CDR3: CASSRAWQSDYGYTF; DNA: TGCGCCAGCAGCCGAGCGTGGCAGTCGGACTATGGCTACACCTTC
size: -; D: -; V: TRBV29-1; J: TRBJ2-3; CDR3: CSADVGKTSTDTQYF; DNA: TGCAGCGCGGATGTAGGCAAAACTAGCACAGATACGCAGTATTTT
size: -; D: TRBD2; V: TRBV7-6; J: TRBJ2-2; CDR3: CASSLVGGSTGELFF; DNA: TGTGCCAGCAGCTTAGTGGGGGGGAGCACCGGGGAGCTGTTTTTT
size: -; D: -; V: TRBV30; J: TRBJ1-1; CDR3: CAWSGGRMEAFF; DNA: TGTGCCTGGAGTGGGGGGAGGATGGAAGCTTTCTTT
size: -; D: -; V: TRBV9; J: TRBJ2-5; CDR3: CASSVGWRETQYF; DNA: TGTGCCAGCAGCGTAGGGTGGCGTGAGACCCAGTACTTC
size: once; D: -; V: TRBV7-2; J: TRBJ1-2; CDR3: CASSLAPGGYGYTF; DNA: TGTGCCAGCAGCTTAGCCCCAGGCGGCTATGGCTACACCTTC
size: -; D: TRBD2; V: TRBV14; J: TRBJ2-1; CDR3: CASSQDAGGRYNEQFF; DNA: TGTGCCAGCAGCCAAGATGCGGGAGGACGTTACAATGAGCAGTTCTTC
size: once; D: -; V: TRBV19; J: TRBJ2-7; CDR3: CASSNTGGFYEQYF; DNA: TGTGCCAGTAGTAATACGGGCGGGTTCTACGAGCAGTACTTC
size: -; D: -; V: TRBV4-1; J: TRBJ1-5; CDR3: CASSQDGPSQPQHF; DNA: TGCGCCAGCAGCCAAGACGGCCCGTCTCAGCCCCAGCATTTT
size: -; D: -; V: TRBV10-3; J: TRBJ1-5; CDR3: CAISVRSGTDQPQHF; DNA: TGTGCCATCAGTGTACGTTCAGGGACGGATCAGCCCCAGCATTTT
size: -; D: -; V: TRBV7-8; J: TRBJ2-7; CDR3: CASSQGPTYEQYF; DNA: TGTGCCAGCAGCCAGGGGCCCACCTACGAGCAGTACTTC
size: -; D: TRBD2; V: TRBV19; J: TRBJ2-1; CDR3: CASSIAGGRINNEQFF; DNA: TGTGCCAGTAGTATAGCGGGAGGCAGAATAAACAATGAGCAGTTCTTC
size: -; D: -; V: TRBV6-6; J: TRBJ1-1; CDR3: CASSYRWTPRTEAFF; DNA: TGTGCCAGCAGTTACAGGTGGACTCCGCGAACTGAAGCTTTCTTT
size: once; D: TRBD2; V: TRBV29-1; J: TRBJ2-2; CDR3: CSSGAGETGELFF; DNA: TGCAGCTCCGGGGCGGGAGAGACCGGGGAGCTGTTTTTT
size: -; D: TRBD1; V: TRBV27; J: TRBJ2-7; CDR3: CASSPRDRLYEQYF; DNA: TGTGCCAGCAGTCCCCGGGACAGACTCTACGAGCAGTACTTC
size: -; D: TRBD2; V: TRBV6-6; J: TRBJ2-7; CDR3: CASTTSGRSYEQYF; DNA: TGTGCCAGCACGACTAGCGGGAGGAGCTACGAGCAGTACTTC
size: -; D: -; V: TRBV11-2; J: TRBJ2-2; CDR3: CASSLIPGELFF; DNA: TGTGCCAGCAGCTTAATACCCGGGGAGCTGTTTTTT
size: -; D: TRBD1; V: TRBV30; J: TRBJ1-3; CDR3: CAWNPGGNGNTIYF; DNA: TGTGCCTGGAACCCAGGGGGGAATGGAAACACCATATATTTT
size: -; D: TRBD1; V: TRBV11-1; J: TRBJ2-7; CDR3: CASSLEGGTGYEQYF; DNA: TGTGCCAGCAGCTTAGAAGGTGGGACAGGCTACGAGCAGTACTTC
size: -; D: TRBD1; V: TRBV18; J: TRBJ2-7; CDR3: CASPWTGSYEQYF; DNA: TGTGCCAGCCCGTGGACAGGTTCCTACGAGCAGTACTTC
size: once; D: TRBD1; V: TRBV19; J: TRBJ1-1; CDR3: CATTLGQGATEAFF; DNA: TGTGCCACCACTCTGGGACAGGGGGCAACTGAAGCTTTCTTT
size: -; D: TRBD2; V: TRBV6-4; J: TRBJ2-3; CDR3: CARSGLAGGGTDTQYF; DNA: TGTGCCAGAAGCGGACTAGCGGGAGGCGGGACAGATACGCAGTATTTT
size: -; D: TRBD2; V: TRBV12-5; J: TRBJ2-2; CDR3: CASGLYATSGGNTGELFF; DNA: TGTGCTAGTGGTTTGTACGCTACTAGCGGGGGCAACACCGGGGAGCTGTTTTTT
size: -; D: -; V: TRBV7-9; J: TRBJ1-2; CDR3: CASSLRGGYTF; DNA: TGTGCCAGCAGCTTAAGAGGGGGCTACACCTTC
size: -; D: TRBD1; V: TRBV4-1; J: TRBJ1-1; CDR3: CASSQWQGGRNTEAFF; DNA: TGCGCCAGCAGCCAATGGCAGGGGGGGCGGAACACTGAAGCTTTCTTT
size: once; D: -; V: TRBV15; J: TRBJ1-4; CDR3: CATSRPREQKLFF; DNA: TGTGCCACCAGCAGGCCGCGGGAGCAAAAACTGTTTTTT